The 7 T cell receptor beta chains in this list originate from one sample, sequenced in a study of T cell responses to AZD1222 COVID-19 vaccine. Profiling relied on immunoSEQ multiplex PCR, and the TCRdb table lists in-frame clones only, not all of them. The data contain roughly 120,000 clones, about 86% of them singletons. Specimen: peripheral blood, collected 28 days after the second AZD1222 dose. These receptors all come from an adult who received the AZD1222 COVID-19 vaccine.

As to this clone: This may be a read error, as it is one base from a much larger clone. The chain is built from TRBV5-5 and TRBJ2-2; D not resolved. V was cut by 4 bases and J by 1 base, with 2 bases left in between. The CDR3 sequence is 12 residues long. Germline V gene data show CDR1 as SGHKS and CDR2 as YYEKEE (reference sequence). The DNA of the CDR3 is TGTGCCAGCAGCCTGAACACCGGGGAGCTGTTTTTT. Amino acid sequence: CASSLNTGELFF.

The J gene is TRBJ2-7, the V gene TRBV2, with 9 bases lining up with TRBD1. CDR1 is SNHLY and CDR2 is FYNNEI in the germline V gene. The CDR3 is 13 amino acids. V lost 4 bases, J lost 2 bases, and 0 bases stayed unmatched. CDR3 sequence (DNA): TGTGCCAGCAGTGGACAGGGGGCCTACGAGCAGTACTTC. This translates into CASSGQGAYEQYF. Combining the CDR3 with reference TRBV2 and TRBJ2-7 gives the whole variable domain EPEVTQTPSHQVTQMGQEVILRCVPISNHLYFYWYRQILGQKVEFLVSFYNNEISEKSEIFDDQFSVERPDGSNFTLKIRSTKLEDSAMYFCASSGQGAYEQYFGPGTRLTVT.

CDR3 in DNA: TGCGCCAGCAGTGGAACCGGGACAGGGGAAGTTGAAGCTTTCTTT. This encodes CASSGTGTGEVEAFF. The chain combines TRBV10-1 with TRBJ1-1; 10 bases are shared with TRBD1. V shed 4 bases, J shed 7 bases, and the junction held 9 bases outside the gene matches. This CDR3 comprises 15 residues. Looked up from germline, CDR1 is WNHNN and CDR2 is SYGVQD (reference sequence).

This chain uses TRBV19 with TRBJ2-3; D not resolved. Trimming shortened V by 4 bases and J by 6 bases, and 14 bases separated the two germline ends. In germline, CDR1 is LNHDA, CDR2 SQIVND (reference sequence). The CDR3 extends over 14 amino acids. CDR3 DNA sequence: TGTGCCAGTAGTACCACTAACCTCCTCGATACGCAGTATTTT. It is translated as CASSTTNLLDTQYF.

This clone was found once. The chain has TRBV5-8 and TRBJ2-1; no clear D gene. This CDR3 comprises 16 residues. The germline V gene has CDR1 SGHTS and CDR2 YDEGEE. The V and J ends lost 0 bases and 4 bases respectively, with 14 bases between them. DNA for the CDR3: TGTGCCAGCAGCTTGGTCCTGGGCCCCCGGTACAATGAGCAGTTCTTC. Its translation is CASSLVLGPRYNEQFF.

V is TRBV6-5 and J is TRBJ1-5; possibly TRBD1 for D (5 bases). The CDR3 has 14 residues. V lost 5 bases to trimming and J lost 0 bases, with 8 bases between them. Germline-derived CDR1 and CDR2 are MNHEY and SVGAGI. CDR3 region: CASSPTVSNQPQHF. CDR3 in DNA: TGTGCCAGCAGTCCGACAGTTAGCAATCAGCCCCAGCATTTT.

CDR3 in DNA: TGTGCCAGCAGCCGACTACTGACTAGCTCATCCAAAAACATTCAGTACTTC. It translates to CASSRLLTSSSKNIQYF. The J gene is TRBJ2-4, the V gene TRBV6-2 or TRBV6-3; 7 bases agree with TRBD2. Germline lookup yields CDR1 MNHEY and CDR2 SVGEGT. The CDR3 runs 17 residues. With V trimmed by 6 bases and J by 2 bases, 13 bases remained unmatched.